Below are 2 T cell receptor beta chains sequenced from a single sample in a study of molecular identifiers for immune sequencing clone quantification. MiXCR, applied by TCRdb to the PCR reads, yields one record per CDR3 protein. The sample has some 580,000 distinct CDR3 sequences; about 25% are singletons. Sample: naive CD8+ T cells from blood, with Jurkat cell RNA spiked in. Noted subset: FACS-sorted CD8+CD4-CCR7+CD45RA+ naive T cells. The origin of the receptors is a human donor in good health. Some libraries in this study had Jurkat cell RNA spiked in.

This clonotype was recorded a few times. A read error may be the cause here, since a much bigger clone is one base away. The V and J genes are TRBV5-1 and TRBJ2-3, with D possibly matching TRBD2 (5 bases). The V end was cut by 3 bases, the J end by 3 bases, with 17 bases between. Germline lookup yields CDR1 SGHRS and CDR2 YFSETQ. This CDR3 has 16 residues. The CDR3 DNA reads TGCGCCAGCAGCTACGGGATTAGCAATTGGACAGATACGCAGTATTTT. It translates to CASSYGISNWTDTQYF.

The chain links TRBV24-1 to TRBJ2-1; D is perhaps TRBD2 (6 bases). This CDR3 contains 17 residues. CDR1 is KGHDR and CDR2 is SFDVKD in the germline V gene. The V and J ends lost 3 bases and 6 bases respectively, with 20 bases between them. CDR3 DNA: TGTGCCACCAGTGATAGTAAGGCGGGAAGTCCCTCCAATGAGCAGTTCTTC. It specifies CATSDSKAGSPSNEQFF.